This is a list of T cell receptor beta chains from one sample in a study of CD8 T cells in ankylosing spondylitis. MiXCR, applied by TCRdb to the 5' RACE reads, yields one record per CDR3 protein. The sample lists 670,000 or so distinct CDR3 sequences; 15% to 20% were seen once. Material for sequencing was blood, either unsorted or a sorted T cell fraction (not recorded which). The source of these receptors is a male donor with ankylosing spondylitis. Each CDR3 is given with its conserved first and last residue. A D gene is named only where the DNA matches it firmly. Some rows have no size entry. The others give once, few or many, or a class for an expanded clone.

J,D,V,size,CDR3,DNA
TRBJ2-1,TRBD2,TRBV7-2,few,CASSKGREGYNEQFF,TGTGCCAGCAGCAAGGGGCGGGAGGGATACAATGAGCAGTTCTTC
TRBJ2-3,TRBD2,TRBV12-3/TRBV12-4,NA,CASGTSGGHTQYF,TGTGCCAGCGGCACTAGCGGGGGTCATACGCAGTATTTT
TRBJ2-7,NA,TRBV28,NA,CASKVRGAYEQYF,TGTGCCAGCAAGGTTAGGGGAGCCTACGAGCAGTACTTC
TRBJ2-7,NA,TRBV7-2,NA,CASSVLASLYF,TGTGCCAGCAGCGTACTAGCAAGTTTGTACTTC
TRBJ2-5,TRBD1,TRBV7-9,NA,CASSPTPGGWETQYF,TGTGCCAGCAGCCCGACCCCAGGGGGCTGGGAGACCCAGTACTTC
TRBJ1-5,NA,TRBV3-1,many,CASSQGGSQPQHF,TGTGCCAGCAGCCAAGGGGGTAGTCAGCCCCAGCATTTT
TRBJ2-3,NA,TRBV20-1,few,CSAPSPGTDTQYF,TGCAGTGCGCCCTCACCGGGCACAGATACGCAGTATTTT
TRBJ2-5,NA,TRBV15,few,CATSRRPMGDQETQYF,TGTGCCACCAGCAGACGCCCGATGGGGGACCAAGAGACCCAGTACTTC
TRBJ1-6,NA,TRBV12-3/TRBV12-4,NA,CASSPRHLTPLHF,TGTGCCAGCAGTCCCCGACACCTGACCCCCCTCCACTTT
TRBJ2-1,NA,TRBV9,NA,CASSEDLYSNEQFF,TGTGCCAGCAGCGAGGACCTCTACAGCAATGAGCAGTTCTTC
TRBJ2-3,NA,TRBV7-2,few,CASQRLWTRTDTQYF,TGTGCCAGCCAACGCCTCTGGACAAGGACAGATACGCAGTATTTT
TRBJ2-7,NA,TRBV4-3,NA,CASSQDRWERNEQYF,TGCGCCAGCAGCCAAGATCGGTGGGAGAGGAACGAGCAGTACTTC
TRBJ1-6,TRBD1,TRBV5-1,NA,CASSSTSRAGGNSPLHF,TGCGCCAGCAGCTCAACCTCAAGGGCAGGGGGTAATTCACCCCTCCACTTT
TRBJ2-3,TRBD1,TRBV7-7,many,CASSAGQGADTQYF,TGTGCTAGCAGCGCAGGACAGGGGGCTGATACGCAGTATTTT
TRBJ1-5,TRBD1,TRBV6-1,few,CASSPGTADQPQHF,TGTGCCAGCAGTCCGGGGACAGCCGATCAGCCCCAGCATTTT
TRBJ2-2,TRBD1,TRBV27,NA,CASSVTGGAYTGELFF,TGTGCCAGCAGCGTAACAGGGGGTGCGTACACCGGGGAGCTGTTTTTT
TRBJ1-5,NA,TRBV5-1,few,CASSLDGTEYQPQHF,TGCGCCAGCAGCCTGGACGGGACGGAATATCAGCCCCAGCATTTT
TRBJ2-2,TRBD2,TRBV12-3/TRBV12-4,few,CASTAGSSGTGELFF,TGTGCCAGCACCGCGGGCTCTAGCGGCACCGGGGAGCTGTTTTTT
TRBJ2-7,TRBD2,TRBV6-5,few,CASSYWGGVGYEQYF,TGTGCCAGCAGTTACTGGGGGGGAGTCGGCTACGAGCAGTACTTC
TRBJ2-1,NA,TRBV11-2,NA,CASSLYPGGWGYNEQFF,TGTGCCAGCAGCTTATATCCCGGGGGATGGGGATACAATGAGCAGTTCTTC
TRBJ1-1,NA,TRBV19,few,CASSTDMPNTEAFF,TGTGCCAGTAGTACCGACATGCCGAACACTGAAGCTTTCTTT
TRBJ1-1,TRBD1,TRBV5-1,NA,CASSGATGVSTEAFF,TGCGCCAGCAGCGGAGCGACAGGGGTGAGCACTGAAGCTTTCTTT
TRBJ2-3,TRBD2,TRBV20-1,NA,CSASQRGSTDTQYF,TGCAGTGCTAGCCAGCGGGGTAGCACAGATACGCAGTATTTT
TRBJ2-1,NA,TRBV4-1,NA,CASSQNRVEKNEQFF,TGCGCCAGCAGCCAAAACAGGGTAGAAAAGAATGAGCAGTTCTTC
TRBJ2-7,TRBD2,TRBV5-1,NA,CASSETSGPAEEQYF,TGCGCCAGCAGCGAGACTAGCGGGCCGGCGGAAGAGCAGTACTTC
TRBJ1-2,NA,TRBV28,few,CASSPDGTNYGYTF,TGTGCCAGCAGTCCCGACGGAACTAACTATGGCTACACCTTC
TRBJ2-2,NA,TRBV28,few,CASSSAAGGTGELFF,TGTGCCAGCAGTTCGGCGGCAGGGGGGACCGGGGAGCTGTTTTTT
TRBJ2-1,NA,TRBV4-1,few,CASSQVDLVTYNEQFF,TGCGCCAGCAGCCAAGTGGACTTAGTCACCTACAATGAGCAGTTCTTC
TRBJ2-2,NA,TRBV9,NA,CASSVSGDADTGELFF,TGTGCCAGCAGCGTCTCAGGAGACGCGGACACCGGGGAGCTGTTTTTT
TRBJ2-2,NA,TRBV12-3/TRBV12-4,few,CASKQRPTGELFF,TGTGCCAGCAAGCAGCGGCCCACCGGGGAGCTGTTTTTT
TRBJ2-2,TRBD1,TRBV6-4,NA,CASSEGTGATGELFF,TGTGCCAGCAGTGAGGGGACAGGGGCCACCGGGGAGCTGTTTTTT
TRBJ1-6,NA,TRBV3-1,NA,CASMGDGHSPLHF,TGTGCCAGCATGGGGGACGGGCATTCACCCCTCCACTTT
TRBJ1-1,NA,TRBV4-2,NA,CASSPGHGAEDTEAFF,TGTGCCAGCAGCCCGGGACATGGGGCGGAGGACACTGAAGCTTTCTTT
TRBJ2-3,NA,TRBV15,many,CATNKGGGTDTQYF,TGTGCCACCAACAAGGGAGGAGGGACAGATACGCAGTATTTT
TRBJ1-2,NA,TRBV11-2,few,CASSLGLGTRARGYTF,TGTGCCAGCAGCTTAGGTTTAGGGACGAGGGCGAGGGGCTACACCTTC
TRBJ2-1,NA,TRBV6-2/TRBV6-3,NA,CASSSTRNRNEQFF,TGTGCCAGCAGTTCCACAAGGAACAGGAATGAGCAGTTCTTC
TRBJ2-7,NA,TRBV6-1,few,CASSEEGVLDEQYF,TGTGCCAGCAGTGAAGAGGGGGTACTCGACGAGCAGTACTTC
TRBJ1-3,NA,TRBV12-3/TRBV12-4,few,CASREDSYSGNTIYF,TGTGCCAGCAGAGAGGACAGCTACTCTGGAAACACCATATATTTT
TRBJ2-1,TRBD2,TRBV4-2,NA,CASSQVRLAGNEQFF,TGTGCCAGCAGCCAAGTGCGGCTAGCGGGAAATGAGCAGTTCTTC
TRBJ1-3,NA,TRBV4-1,few,CASSQDTGTSGNTIYF,TGCGCCAGCAGCCAAGATACCGGCACCTCTGGAAACACCATATATTTT
TRBJ2-7,NA,TRBV13,few,CASSFSEDYEQYF,TGTGCCAGCAGCTTCTCAGAGGACTACGAGCAGTACTTC
TRBJ2-2,NA,TRBV7-9,few,CASSLGTGVANTGELFF,TGTGCCAGCAGCTTAGGGACCGGAGTCGCGAACACCGGGGAGCTGTTTTTT
TRBJ2-1,NA,TRBV15,NA,CATSRNERGWPFF,TGTGCCACCAGCAGAAACGAACGGGGATGGCCGTTCTTC
TRBJ1-2,NA,TRBV12-3/TRBV12-4,NA,CASSPGISGYGYTF,TGTGCCAGCAGCCCAGGGATATCCGGCTATGGCTACACCTTC
TRBJ2-5,TRBD1,TRBV5-5,NA,CASSSHKIDRAQETQYF,TGTGCCAGCAGCTCGCACAAGATCGACAGGGCCCAAGAGACCCAGTACTTC
TRBJ2-5,NA,TRBV5-1,NA,CASSLAGGLARETQYF,TGCGCCAGCAGCTTGGCCGGGGGTCTAGCGAGGGAGACCCAGTACTTC
TRBJ2-7,NA,TRBV4-2,few,CASSPLGHGYEQYF,TGTGCCAGCAGCCCCCTGGGGCACGGCTACGAGCAGTACTTC
TRBJ1-1,TRBD1,TRBV6-2/TRBV6-3,NA,CASSWRTGATEAFF,TGTGCCAGCAGTTGGAGGACAGGGGCGACTGAAGCTTTCTTT
TRBJ2-5,NA,TRBV18,once,CASSESGTQETQYF,TGTGCCAGCTCAGAATCCGGGACCCAAGAGACCCAGTACTTC
TRBJ2-2,TRBD1,TRBV5-1,NA,CASSTRTGEDTGELFF,TGCGCCAGCAGCACTCGGACAGGGGAGGACACCGGGGAGCTGTTTTTT
TRBJ1-1,TRBD1,TRBV7-6,NA,CASSPGGATVSGAFF,TGTGCCAGCAGCCCAGGGGGGGCGACAGTTAGTGGAGCTTTCTTT
TRBJ2-2,NA,TRBV7-6,NA,CASTHRVDAGELFF,TGTGCCAGCACCCACAGGGTTGATGCCGGGGAGCTGTTTTTT
TRBJ2-1,TRBD2,TRBV10-3,NA,CAISGTSEIPEFF,TGTGCCATCAGTGGGACTAGCGAGATTCCAGAGTTCTTC
TRBJ2-6,NA,TRBV10-2,few,CASRLDGANVLTF,TGCGCCAGCAGGCTTGACGGGGCCAACGTCCTGACTTTC
TRBJ1-1,NA,TRBV7-9,many,CASSLLTEAFF,TGTGCCAGCAGCCTATTGACTGAAGCTTTCTTT
TRBJ2-1,NA,TRBV29-1,NA,CSVRTSSYNEQFF,TGCAGCGTACGGACAAGCTCCTACAATGAGCAGTTCTTC